This T cell receptor beta chain was sequenced for a study of blood T cell repertoires in COVID-19. Background on the study: Material from acute and convalescent COVID-19 was sourced from the United States, Italy and Spain. In each case, the material was cDNA or gDNA derived from T cells, B-cell-depleted T cells, or PBMCs.

In the original processing: Estimation of nucleated cell counts was performed using reference gene primer amplification. Sequencing was performed with immunoSEQ multiplex PCR; in TCRdb, only in-frame clones are kept and a portion is missing. That table gives V, J and clone size, and the DNA gave D and trimming. The sample contains about 280,000 clones, 83% of which appear only once. The ends lost 5 bases at V and 5 bases at J; junction bases unmatched: 2. CDR1 is SGHNT and CDR2 is YENEEA in the germline V gene. The CDR3 is 12 amino acids. This clonotype originated in a woman in her fifties or sixties who had recovered from COVID-19. This chain joins TRBV11-3 and TRBJ1-1, with TRBD1 matching 7 bases. The sequencing sample was made of peripheral blood. CDR3 coding DNA: TGTGCCAGCAGCGGCAGGGGGACTGAAGCTTTCTTT. It translates to CASSGRGTEAFF.